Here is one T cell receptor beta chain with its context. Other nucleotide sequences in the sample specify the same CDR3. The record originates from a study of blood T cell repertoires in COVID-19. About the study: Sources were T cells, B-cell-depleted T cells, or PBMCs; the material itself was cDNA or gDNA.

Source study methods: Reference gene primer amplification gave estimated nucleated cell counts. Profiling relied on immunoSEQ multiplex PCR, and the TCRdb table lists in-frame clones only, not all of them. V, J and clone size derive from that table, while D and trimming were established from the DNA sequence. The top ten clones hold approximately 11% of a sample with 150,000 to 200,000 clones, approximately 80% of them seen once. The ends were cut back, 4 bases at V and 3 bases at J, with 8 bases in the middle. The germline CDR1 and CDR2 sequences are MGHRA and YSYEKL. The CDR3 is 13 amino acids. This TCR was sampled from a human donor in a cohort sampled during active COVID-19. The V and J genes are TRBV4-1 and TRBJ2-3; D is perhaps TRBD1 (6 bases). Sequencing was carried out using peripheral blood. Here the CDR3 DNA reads TGCGCCAGCAGCCTTCAGGGGACAGATACGCAGTATTTT. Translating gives CASSLQGTDTQYF.